The sequence of this T cell receptor beta chain was determined in a study of T cell changes during pregnancy in multiple sclerosis. Assay used: immunoSEQ multiplex PCR; TCRdb lists only in-frame clones, some missing. In the table there are approximately 66,000 clones, roughly 92% of which are singletons. Details on this clone: The junction departs from the called germline gene at one end, perhaps through a read error.

This CDR3 has 17 amino acids. CDR1 MGHRA and CDR2 YSYEKL come from the germline V gene. V usage is TRBV4-1 and J usage is TRBJ2-7, with 9 bases that match TRBD2. The sample consisted of peripheral blood, taken in the third trimester of pregnancy. The TCR comes from a female donor in good health, enrolled as a control in a pregnancy study. The CDR3 DNA sequence: TGCGCCAGCAGCCCCCGACGGTGGCGGGAGGGCTCCGACGAGCAGTACTTC. Its translation is CASSPRRWREGSDEQYF.